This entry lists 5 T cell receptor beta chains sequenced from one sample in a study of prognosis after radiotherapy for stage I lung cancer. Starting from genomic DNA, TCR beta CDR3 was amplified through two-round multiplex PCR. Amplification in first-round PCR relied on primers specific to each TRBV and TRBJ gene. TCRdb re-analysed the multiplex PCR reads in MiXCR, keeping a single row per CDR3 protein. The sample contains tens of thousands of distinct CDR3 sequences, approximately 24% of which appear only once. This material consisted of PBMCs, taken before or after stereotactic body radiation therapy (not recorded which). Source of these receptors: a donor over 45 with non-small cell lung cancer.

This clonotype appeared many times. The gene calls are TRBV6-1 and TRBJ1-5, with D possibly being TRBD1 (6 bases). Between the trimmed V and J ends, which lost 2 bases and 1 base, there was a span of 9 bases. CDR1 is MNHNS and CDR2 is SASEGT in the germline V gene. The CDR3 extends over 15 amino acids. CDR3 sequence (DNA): TGTGCCAGCAGTGAACAGGGGCCGAGCAATCAGCCCCAGCATTTT. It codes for CASSEQGPSNQPQHF.

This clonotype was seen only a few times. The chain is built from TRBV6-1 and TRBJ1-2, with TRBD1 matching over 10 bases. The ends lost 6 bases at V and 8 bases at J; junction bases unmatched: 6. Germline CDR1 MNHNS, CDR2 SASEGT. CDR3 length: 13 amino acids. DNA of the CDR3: TGTGCCAGCAGCCGACAGGGGGCGGGGGGCTACACCTTC. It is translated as CASSRQGAGGYTF.

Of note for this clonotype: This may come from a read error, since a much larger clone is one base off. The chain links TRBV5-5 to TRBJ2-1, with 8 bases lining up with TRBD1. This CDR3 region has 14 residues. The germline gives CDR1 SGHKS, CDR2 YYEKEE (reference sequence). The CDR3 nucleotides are TGTGCCAGCAGTCCCGGGACAGGCTACAATCAGCAGTTCTTC. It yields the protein CASSPGTGYNQQFF. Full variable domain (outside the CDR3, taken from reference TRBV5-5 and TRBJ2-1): DAGVTQSPTHLIKTRGQQVTLRCSPISGHKSVSWYQQVLGQGPQFIFQYYEKEERGRGNFPDRFSARQFPNYSSELNVNALLLGDSALYLCASSPGTGYNQQFFGPGTRLTVL.

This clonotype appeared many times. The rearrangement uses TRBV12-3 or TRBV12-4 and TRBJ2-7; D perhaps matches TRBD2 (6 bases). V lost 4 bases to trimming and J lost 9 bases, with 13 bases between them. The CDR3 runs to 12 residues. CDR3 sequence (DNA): TGTGCCAGCAGTTCGGGGGTGGGGGGGCAGTACTTC. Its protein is CASSSGVGGQYF.

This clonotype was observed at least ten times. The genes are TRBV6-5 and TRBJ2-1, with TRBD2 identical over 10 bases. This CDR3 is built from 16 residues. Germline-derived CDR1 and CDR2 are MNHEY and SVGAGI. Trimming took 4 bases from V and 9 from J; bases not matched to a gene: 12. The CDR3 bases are TGTGCCAGCAGTTCCCGGACTAGCGGAAGTGATAGTGAGCAGTTCTTC. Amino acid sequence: CASSSRTSGSDSEQFF.